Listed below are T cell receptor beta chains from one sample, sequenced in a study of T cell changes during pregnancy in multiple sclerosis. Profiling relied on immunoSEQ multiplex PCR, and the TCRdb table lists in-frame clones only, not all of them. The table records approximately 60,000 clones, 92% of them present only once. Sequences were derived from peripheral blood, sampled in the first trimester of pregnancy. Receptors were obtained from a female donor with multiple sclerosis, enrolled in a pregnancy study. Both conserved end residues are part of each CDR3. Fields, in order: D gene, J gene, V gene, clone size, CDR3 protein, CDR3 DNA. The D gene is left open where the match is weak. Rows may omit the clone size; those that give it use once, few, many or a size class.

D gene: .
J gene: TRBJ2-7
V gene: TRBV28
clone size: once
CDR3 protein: CASSNLRGDEQYF
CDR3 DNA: TGTGCCAGCAGCAATCTCAGGGGCGACGAGCAGTACTTC

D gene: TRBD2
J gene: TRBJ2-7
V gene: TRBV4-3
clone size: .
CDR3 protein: CASSQERGGPYEQYF
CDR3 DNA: TGCGCCAGCAGCCAGGAGCGGGGGGGTCCCTACGAGCAGTACTTC

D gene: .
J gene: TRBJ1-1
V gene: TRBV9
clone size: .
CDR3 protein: CASSNRQQGSEAFF
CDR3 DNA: TGTGCCAGCAGCAACCGCCAACAGGGTTCTGAAGCTTTCTTT

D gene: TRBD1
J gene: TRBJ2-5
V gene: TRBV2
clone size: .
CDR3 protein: CASRSTGRVGGETQYF
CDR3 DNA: TGTGCCAGCAGATCGACAGGGAGAGTTGGAGGAGAGACCCAGTACTTC

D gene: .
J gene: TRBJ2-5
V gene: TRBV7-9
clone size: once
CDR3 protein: CASSSSHPGETQYF
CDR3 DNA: TGTGCCAGCAGCAGCTCTCACCCCGGGGAGACCCAGTACTTC

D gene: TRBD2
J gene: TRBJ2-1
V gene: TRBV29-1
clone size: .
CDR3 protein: CSVRVLALTNEQFF
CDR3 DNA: TGCAGCGTTCGTGTACTAGCGCTTACAAATGAGCAGTTCTTC

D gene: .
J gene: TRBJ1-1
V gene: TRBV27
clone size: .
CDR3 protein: CASSVGAMNTEAFF
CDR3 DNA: TGTGCCAGCAGTGTGGGGGCCATGAACACTGAAGCTTTCTTT

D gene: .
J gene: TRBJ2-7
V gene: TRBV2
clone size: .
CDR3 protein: CASSVDPQTNYEQYF
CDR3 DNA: TGTGCCAGCAGTGTAGATCCACAGACAAACTACGAGCAGTACTTC

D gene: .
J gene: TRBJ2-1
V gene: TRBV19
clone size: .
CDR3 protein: CASRDIRTYNEQFF
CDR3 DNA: TGTGCCAGTCGCGACATCCGAACCTACAATGAGCAGTTCTTC

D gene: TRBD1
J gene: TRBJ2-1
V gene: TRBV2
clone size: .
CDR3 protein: CASGVNRDRAYNEQFF
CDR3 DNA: TGTGCCAGCGGGGTAAACCGGGACAGGGCCTACAATGAGCAGTTCTTC

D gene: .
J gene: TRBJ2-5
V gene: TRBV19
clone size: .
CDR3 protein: CASSIGQGKETQYF
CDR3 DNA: TGTGCCAGTAGTATAGGGCAGGGGAAGGAGACCCAGTACTTC

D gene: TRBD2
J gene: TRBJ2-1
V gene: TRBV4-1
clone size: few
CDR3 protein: CASSLKVAGGEQFF
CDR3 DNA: TGCGCCAGCAGCCTCAAAGTAGCGGGAGGTGAGCAGTTCTTC

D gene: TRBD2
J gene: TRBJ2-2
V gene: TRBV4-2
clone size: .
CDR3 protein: CASSQEVSGMAGELFF
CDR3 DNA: TGTGCCAGCAGCCAAGAGGTTAGCGGGATGGCCGGGGAGCTGTTTTTT

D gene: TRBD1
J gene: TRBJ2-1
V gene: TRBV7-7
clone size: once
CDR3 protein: CASSAGTGGKEQFF
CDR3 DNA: TGTGCTAGCAGCGCGGGGACAGGGGGAAAGGAGCAGTTCTTC

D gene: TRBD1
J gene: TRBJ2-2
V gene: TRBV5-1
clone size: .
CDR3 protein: CASSGQGDRLNTGELFF
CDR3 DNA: TGCGCCAGCAGTGGACAGGGGGACCGACTAAACACCGGGGAGCTGTTTTTT

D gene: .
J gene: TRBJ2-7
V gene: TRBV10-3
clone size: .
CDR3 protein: CAISEGRSYEQYF
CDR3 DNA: TGTGCCATCAGTGAGGGCCGCTCCTACGAGCAGTACTTC

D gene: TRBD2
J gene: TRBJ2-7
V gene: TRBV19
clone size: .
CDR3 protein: CASSLYQSGSHNEQYF
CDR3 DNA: TGTGCCAGTAGCCTTTATCAAAGCGGGAGTCACAACGAGCAGTACTTC

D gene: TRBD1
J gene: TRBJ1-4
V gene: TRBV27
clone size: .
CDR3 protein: CASSWTGQYEKLFF
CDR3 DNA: TGTGCCAGCAGCTGGACAGGACAATATGAAAAACTGTTTTTT

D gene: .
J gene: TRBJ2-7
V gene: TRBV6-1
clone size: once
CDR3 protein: CASSLLQTYEQYF
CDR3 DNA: TGTGCCAGCAGTTTGTTACAGACCTACGAGCAGTACTTC

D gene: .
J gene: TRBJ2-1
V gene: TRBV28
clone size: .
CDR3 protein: CASRDLEEDEQFF
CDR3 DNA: TGTGCCAGCAGGGACCTGGAGGAAGATGAGCAGTTCTTC

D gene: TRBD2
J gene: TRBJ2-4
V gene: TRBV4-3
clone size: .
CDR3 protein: CASSQAAAGVAKNIQYF
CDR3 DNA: TGCGCCAGCAGCCAAGCGGCAGCGGGAGTAGCCAAAAACATTCAGTACTTC

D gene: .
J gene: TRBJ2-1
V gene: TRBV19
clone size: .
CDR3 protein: CASSIEANPYNEQFF
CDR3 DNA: TGTGCCAGTAGTATAGAAGCGAACCCCTACAATGAGCAGTTCTTC

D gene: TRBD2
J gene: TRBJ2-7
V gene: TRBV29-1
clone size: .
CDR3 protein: CSVVRKGVAGDSYEQYF
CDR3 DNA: TGCAGCGTTGTAAGGAAAGGAGTAGCGGGAGACTCCTACGAGCAGTACTTC

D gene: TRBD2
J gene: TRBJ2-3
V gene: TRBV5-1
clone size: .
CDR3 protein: CASSLGGTSVTSTDTQYF
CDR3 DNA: TGCGCCAGCAGCTTGGGCGGGACTAGCGTTACTAGCACAGATACGCAGTATTTT

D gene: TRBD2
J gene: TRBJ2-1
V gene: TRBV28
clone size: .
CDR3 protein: CATPSGRLGNEQFF
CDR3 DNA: TGTGCCACTCCAAGCGGGAGACTAGGCAATGAGCAGTTCTTC

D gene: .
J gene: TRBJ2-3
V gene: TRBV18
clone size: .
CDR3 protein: CASSPSWDTQYF
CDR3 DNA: TGTGCCAGCTCACCTAGTTGGGATACGCAGTATTTT

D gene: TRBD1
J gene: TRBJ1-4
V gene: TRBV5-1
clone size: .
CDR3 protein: CASSLDGQGTNEKLFF
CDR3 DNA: TGCGCCAGCAGCTTGGATGGACAGGGGACTAATGAAAAACTGTTTTTT

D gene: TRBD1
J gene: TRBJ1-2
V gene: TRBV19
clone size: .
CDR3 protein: CASSIATGTDYGYTF
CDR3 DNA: TGTGCCAGTAGTATAGCGACAGGGACGGACTATGGCTACACCTTC

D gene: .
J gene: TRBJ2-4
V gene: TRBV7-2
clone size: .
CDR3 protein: CASSLTGLNIQYF
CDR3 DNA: TGTGCCAGCAGCTTAACAGGGCTCAACATTCAGTACTTC

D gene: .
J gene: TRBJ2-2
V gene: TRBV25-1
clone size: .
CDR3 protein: CASTDRANTGELFF
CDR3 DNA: TGTGCCAGCACGGACAGAGCGAACACCGGGGAGCTGTTTTTT

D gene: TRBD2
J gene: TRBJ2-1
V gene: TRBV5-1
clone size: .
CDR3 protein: CASNRVRGTTHNEQFF
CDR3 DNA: TGCGCCAGCAACCGAGTACGCGGGACTACACACAATGAGCAGTTCTTC

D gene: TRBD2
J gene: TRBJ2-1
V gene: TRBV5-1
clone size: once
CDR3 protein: CASLADSSYNEQFF
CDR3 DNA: TGCGCCAGCCTAGCGGATTCCTCCTACAATGAGCAGTTCTTC

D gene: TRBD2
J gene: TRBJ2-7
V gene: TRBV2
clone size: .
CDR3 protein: CASRGLAGGGSSYEQYF
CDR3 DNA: TGTGCCAGCAGAGGACTAGCGGGAGGAGGTTCCTCCTACGAGCAGTACTTC

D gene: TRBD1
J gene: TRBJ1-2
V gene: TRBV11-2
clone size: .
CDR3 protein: CASSMGQYGYTF
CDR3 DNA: TGTGCCAGCAGCATGGGACAGTATGGCTACACCTTC

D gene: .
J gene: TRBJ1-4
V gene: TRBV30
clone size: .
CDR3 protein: CALGQGRLFF
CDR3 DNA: TGTGCCCTGGGCCAGGGAAGACTGTTTTTT

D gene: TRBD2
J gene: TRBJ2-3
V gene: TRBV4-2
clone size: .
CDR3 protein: CASSPRTSGTSDTQYF
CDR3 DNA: TGTGCCAGCAGCCCCCGGACTAGCGGGACTTCAGATACGCAGTATTTT

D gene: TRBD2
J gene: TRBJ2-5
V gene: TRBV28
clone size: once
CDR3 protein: CASKLAGSETQYF
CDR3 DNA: TGTGCCAGCAAGCTAGCGGGAAGCGAGACCCAGTACTTC

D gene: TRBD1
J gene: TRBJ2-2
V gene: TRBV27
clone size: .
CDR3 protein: CASRGIGVQGSNTGELFF
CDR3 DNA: TGTGCCAGCAGAGGTATCGGGGTACAGGGGTCGAACACCGGGGAGCTGTTTTTT

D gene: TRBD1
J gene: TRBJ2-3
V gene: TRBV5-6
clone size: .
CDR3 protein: CASSRTGPSTDTQYF
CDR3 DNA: TGTGCCAGCAGCCGGACAGGTCCTAGCACAGATACGCAGTATTTT

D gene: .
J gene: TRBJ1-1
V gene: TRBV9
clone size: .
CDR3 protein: CASSVMAETEAFF
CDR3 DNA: TGTGCCAGCAGCGTTATGGCGGAAACTGAAGCTTTCTTT

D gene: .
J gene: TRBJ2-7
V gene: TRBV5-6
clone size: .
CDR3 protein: CASSLGHLYEQYF
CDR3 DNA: TGTGCCAGCAGCTTGGGCCACTTATACGAGCAGTACTTC

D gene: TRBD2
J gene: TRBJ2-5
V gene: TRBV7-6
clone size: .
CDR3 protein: CASSLVGTSGSSETQYF
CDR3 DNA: TGTGCCAGCAGCTTAGTGGGTACTAGCGGGAGTTCGGAGACCCAGTACTTC

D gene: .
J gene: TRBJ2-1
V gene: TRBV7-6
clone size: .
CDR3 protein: CASSSRTAANEQFF
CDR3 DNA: TGTGCCAGCAGCTCCCGGACAGCCGCCAATGAGCAGTTCTTC

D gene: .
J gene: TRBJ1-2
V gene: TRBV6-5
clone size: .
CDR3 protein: CASSYSGVEGYTF
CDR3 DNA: TGTGCCAGCAGTTACTCAGGGGTGGAAGGCTACACCTTC

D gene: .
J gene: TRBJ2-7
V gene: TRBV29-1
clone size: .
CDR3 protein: CSVEKGITTGEQYF
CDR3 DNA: TGCAGCGTTGAAAAGGGGATTACTACGGGCGAGCAGTACTTC

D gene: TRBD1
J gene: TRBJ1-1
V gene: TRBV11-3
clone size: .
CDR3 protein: CASSVTGAGTEAFF
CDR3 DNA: TGTGCCAGCAGCGTGACAGGGGCGGGCACTGAAGCTTTCTTT